The present entry profiles one T cell receptor (beta chain) with its context. The antigen remains unidentified. Repertoires were generated with immunoSEQ multiplex PCR, while TCRdb's copy carries only in-frame clones and drops some. The sample data list more than 8,000 clones. Donors were more than 9 juvenile idiopathic arthritis patients with active disease. The V gene's germline CDR1 is SGHRS and CDR2 YFSETQ. This CDR3 comprises 14 residues. The DNA is unrecorded. The data belong to a study of synovial regulatory T cells in juvenile arthritis. Study as a whole: A few patients were therapy-naive; 5 to 7 received methotrexate alone.

General study results and limits: Blood Treg cells that were inflammation-associated showed lower TCR diversity than other blood Treg cells. iaTreg TCR repertoires were largely private across patients and partially overlapped synovial Teff and blood CPL.

Sequences were obtained from Treg cells from blood. Subset meaning: remaining (HLA-DR-negative) circulating blood Treg cells. The chain combines TRBV5-1 with TRBJ2-7; TCRdb's assignment of TRBD1 cannot be checked, as there is no DNA. The clonotype was recovered from a donor between 2 and 35 years old with juvenile idiopathic arthritis. The chain's CDR3 is CASRSGTGTYEQYF.